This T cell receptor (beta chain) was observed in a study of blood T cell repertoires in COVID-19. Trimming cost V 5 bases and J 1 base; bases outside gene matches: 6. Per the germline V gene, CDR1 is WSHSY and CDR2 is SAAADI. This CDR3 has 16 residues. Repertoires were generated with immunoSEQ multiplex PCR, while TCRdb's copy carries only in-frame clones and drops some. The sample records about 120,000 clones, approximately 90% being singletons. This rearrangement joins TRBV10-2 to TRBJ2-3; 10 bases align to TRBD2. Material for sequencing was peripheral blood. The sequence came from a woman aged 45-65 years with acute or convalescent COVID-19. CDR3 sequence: CASSPRAGGGTDTQYF. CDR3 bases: TGCGCCAGCAGTCCCCGAGCGGGGGGGGGCACAGATACGCAGTATTTT.